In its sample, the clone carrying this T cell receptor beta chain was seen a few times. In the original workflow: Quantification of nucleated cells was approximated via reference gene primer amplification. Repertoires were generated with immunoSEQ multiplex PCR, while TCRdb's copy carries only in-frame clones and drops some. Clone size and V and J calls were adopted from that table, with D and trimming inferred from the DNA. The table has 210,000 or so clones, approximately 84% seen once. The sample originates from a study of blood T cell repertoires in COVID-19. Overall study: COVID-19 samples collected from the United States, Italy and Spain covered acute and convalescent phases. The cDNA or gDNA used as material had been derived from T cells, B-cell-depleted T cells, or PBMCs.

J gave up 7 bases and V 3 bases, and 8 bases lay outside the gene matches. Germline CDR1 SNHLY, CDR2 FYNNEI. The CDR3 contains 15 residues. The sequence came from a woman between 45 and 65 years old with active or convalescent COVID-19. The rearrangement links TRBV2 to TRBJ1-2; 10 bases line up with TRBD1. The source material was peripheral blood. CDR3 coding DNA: TGTGCCAGCAGTGAGCTGACAGGGGGCTCGTCTGGCTACACCTTC. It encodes CASSELTGGSSGYTF.